The following is a T cell receptor (beta chain) sequence with its context. Original handling: From reference gene primer amplification, estimates of nucleated cell counts were derived. TCRdb keeps only in-frame clones here, not all; method: immunoSEQ multiplex PCR. V and J calls and clone size come straight from that table; D and trimming were deduced from the DNA. Of roughly 16,000 clones detected, nearly 90% appear once; the ten largest clones hold roughly 5.1%. V dropped 5 bases and J dropped 2; count of bases not matched to a gene: 11. Germline assignment: CDR1 MGHRA and CDR2 YSYEKL. CDR3 length equals 16 residues. This entry is derived from a study of blood T cell repertoires in COVID-19. Overall study context: The study drew acute and convalescent COVID-19 samples from the United States, Italy and Spain. PBMCs, B-cell-depleted T cells, or T cells provided the cDNA or gDNA that made up the material.

Material: peripheral blood. The source is a human donor in a cohort sampled during active COVID-19. This chain joins TRBV4-1 and TRBJ2-5; 7 nucleotides agree with TRBD1. CDR3 in DNA: TGCGCCAGCAGCGCCTACAGGGGATTTCGGCAAGAGACCCAGTACTTC. Its translation: CASSAYRGFRQETQYF.